Listed below are T cell receptor beta chains from one sample, sequenced in a study of technical replicates of blood from several donors. Sequencing was performed with immunoSEQ multiplex PCR; in TCRdb, only in-frame clones are kept and a portion is missing. The sample yields approximately 87,000 clones, approximately 91% seen once. Sequencing input: T cells isolated from PBMCs. These receptors originate from a human donor in good health. Some clones in this sample may be carry-over from other donors' samples. The CDR3 runs from the conserved cysteine through the conserved F or W. D genes are given only for firm matches. Some rows mark clone size as missing; the rest say once, few, many or name a class of expanded clone.

clone size | J gene | V gene | D gene | CDR3 protein | CDR3 DNA
- | TRBJ1-3 | TRBV7-6 | - | CASSLIEGGFSGNTIYF | TGTGCCAGCAGCTTAATCGAGGGAGGGTTCTCTGGAAACACCATATATTTT
- | TRBJ2-7 | TRBV28 | TRBD2 | CASSLKLAGDVISMSYEQYF | TGTGCCAGCAGTTTAAAGCTAGCGGGAGACGTTATTTCAATGAGCTACGAGCAGTACTTC
- | TRBJ2-1 | TRBV5-4 | - | CASSLVPSNEQFF | TGTGCCAGCAGCTTGGTCCCTAGCAATGAGCAGTTCTTC
once | TRBJ1-1 | TRBV19 | - | CASSSSGEATEAFF | TGTGCCAGTAGTTCATCCGGGGAGGCCACTGAAGCTTTCTTT
- | TRBJ1-5 | TRBV28 | - | CASSSPWRAGQPQHF | TGTGCCAGCAGTTCACCTTGGAGGGCGGGCCAGCCCCAGCATTTT
- | TRBJ2-1 | TRBV29-1 | TRBD2 | CSVENIAGAGEQFF | TGCAGCGTTGAAAATATAGCGGGAGCGGGTGAGCAGTTCTTC
- | TRBJ2-1 | TRBV29-1 | TRBD2 | CSARTSGNEQFF | TGCAGCGCCCGGACTAGCGGCAATGAGCAGTTCTTC
- | TRBJ1-1 | TRBV2 | - | CADLQTSTGWGKAFF | TGTGCCGACCTTCAAACCTCGACAGGTTGGGGAAAAGCTTTCTTT
- | TRBJ2-7 | TRBV11-3 | - | CASSLGPTTVYEQYF | TGTGCCAGCAGCTTAGGCCCCACCACTGTCTACGAGCAGTACTTC
- | TRBJ2-1 | TRBV5-4 | - | CASRQTNEQFF | TGTGCCAGCAGGCAGACTAATGAGCAGTTCTTC
- | TRBJ2-5 | TRBV10-3 | TRBD1 | CAIKDRGETQYF | TGTGCCATCAAGGACAGGGGAGAGACCCAGTACTTC
- | TRBJ2-7 | TRBV2 | - | CASSVIRELTYEQYF | TGTGCCAGCAGTGTAATTCGGGAGTTGACCTACGAGCAGTACTTC
once | TRBJ1-3 | TRBV29-1 | - | CSVVPQGSGNTIYF | TGCAGCGTTGTTCCCCAGGGCTCTGGAAACACCATATATTTT
- | TRBJ1-5 | TRBV15 | - | CATSRVSAGVVDQPQHF | TGTGCCACCAGCAGAGTCTCAGCAGGGGTTGTCGATCAGCCCCAGCATTTT
- | TRBJ2-1 | TRBV10-2 | TRBD2 | CASSEPVGLAGPYNEQFF | TGCGCCAGCAGTGAGCCGGTCGGGCTAGCGGGTCCCTACAATGAGCAGTTCTTC
- | TRBJ1-3 | TRBV7-2 | TRBD1 | CASSPTGINTIYF | TGTGCCAGCAGCCCGACAGGGATAAACACCATATATTTT
- | TRBJ2-5 | TRBV30 | - | CAWSTGIQETQYF | TGTGCCTGGAGTACGGGAATACAAGAGACCCAGTACTTC
- | TRBJ2-1 | TRBV29-1 | TRBD2 | CSVGLAGGNVEQFF | TGCAGCGTTGGCCTAGCGGGAGGTAACGTTGAGCAGTTCTTC
- | TRBJ2-3 | TRBV7-2 | - | CASSLLESLSADTQYF | TGTGCCAGCAGCTTATTAGAGAGTCTTAGCGCAGATACGCAGTATTTT
few | TRBJ1-1 | TRBV30 | - | CAWRVQFEAFF | TGTGCCTGGAGGGTCCAGTTTGAAGCTTTCTTT
- | TRBJ2-5 | TRBV2 | TRBD2 | CATRMSGRAYQETQYF | TGTGCCACTAGGATGAGCGGGAGGGCATACCAAGAGACCCAGTACTTC
once | TRBJ2-7 | TRBV7-9 | TRBD2 | CASSLRAGGRDEQYF | TGTGCCAGCAGCCTAAGAGCGGGAGGGCGGGACGAGCAGTACTTC
few | TRBJ1-1 | TRBV6-5 | - | CASSHRGLAFF | TGTGCCAGCAGCCATAGGGGGTTGGCTTTCTTT
- | TRBJ2-3 | TRBV5-3 | - | CARPQGGRGTDTQYF | TGTGCCAGACCCCAAGGGGGGAGGGGCACAGATACGCAGTATTTT
- | TRBJ2-3 | TRBV7-2 | - | CASSLTGAGVPSTDTQYF | TGTGCCAGCAGCTTAACGGGGGCGGGAGTTCCTTCTACAGATACGCAGTATTTT
- | TRBJ2-7 | TRBV29-1 | - | CSVTGISLSYEQYF | TGCAGTGTAACAGGGATCTCTCTCTCCTACGAGCAGTACTTC
- | TRBJ1-1 | TRBV9 | TRBD1 | CASSGIDRGGTEAFF | TGTGCCAGCAGCGGGATAGACAGGGGCGGTACTGAAGCTTTCTTT
- | TRBJ2-7 | TRBV9 | - | CASSVGGREQYF | TGTGCCAGCAGCGTAGGGGGGAGGGAGCAGTACTTC
- | TRBJ2-5 | TRBV29-1 | - | CSVEASRETQYF | TGCAGCGTTGAAGCTAGCCGGGAGACCCAGTACTTC
- | TRBJ2-7 | TRBV7-8 | TRBD1 | CASSLRPPGQSSYEQYF | TGTGCCAGCAGCCTGAGGCCTCCGGGACAGAGCTCCTACGAGCAGTACTTC
- | TRBJ2-3 | TRBV9 | TRBD1 | CASSATGYGTDTQYF | TGTGCCAGCAGCGCGACAGGGTACGGCACAGATACGCAGTATTTT
- | TRBJ2-3 | TRBV4-2 | - | CASTEVLEEITDTQYF | TGTGCCAGCACCGAGGTGCTGGAAGAGATCACAGATACGCAGTATTTT
- | TRBJ2-5 | TRBV7-2 | - | CASSLEPGPGRETQYF | TGTGCCAGCAGCCTGGAACCGGGTCCAGGGAGGGAGACCCAGTACTTC
- | TRBJ2-5 | TRBV11-3 | TRBD1 | CASSSGGAGETQYF | TGTGCCAGCAGCTCAGGGGGCGCAGGAGAGACCCAGTACTTC
- | TRBJ2-1 | TRBV4-2 | - | CASSQASREQFF | TGTGCCAGCAGCCAAGCTTCGCGGGAGCAGTTCTTC
- | TRBJ2-3 | TRBV6-6 | TRBD2 | CASSSPLAGGKDTQYF | TGTGCCAGCAGTTCTCCTTTAGCGGGAGGGAAGGATACGCAGTATTTT
- | TRBJ2-5 | TRBV7-3 | - | CASSLRDSSFATQYF | TGTGCCAGCAGCTTAAGAGACTCCTCTTTTGCGACCCAGTACTTC
- | TRBJ2-7 | TRBV5-1 | TRBD2 | CASSTSGRSTNEQYF | TGCGCCAGCAGCACTAGCGGGAGGAGTACAAACGAGCAGTACTTC
- | TRBJ2-5 | TRBV18 | - | CASSPSWQAQETQYF | TGTGCCAGCTCACCAAGTTGGCAGGCGCAAGAGACCCAGTACTTC
- | TRBJ2-7 | TRBV11-1 | - | CASSLRYGRGKQYF | TGTGCCAGCAGCTTAAGGTATGGGCGTGGAAAGCAGTACTTC
- | TRBJ2-1 | TRBV9 | - | CASSGTSYNEQFF | TGTGCCAGCAGCGGGACATCCTACAATGAGCAGTTCTTC
- | TRBJ2-1 | TRBV29-1 | TRBD1 | CSVTGNEQFF | TGCAGCGTGACAGGGAATGAGCAGTTCTTC